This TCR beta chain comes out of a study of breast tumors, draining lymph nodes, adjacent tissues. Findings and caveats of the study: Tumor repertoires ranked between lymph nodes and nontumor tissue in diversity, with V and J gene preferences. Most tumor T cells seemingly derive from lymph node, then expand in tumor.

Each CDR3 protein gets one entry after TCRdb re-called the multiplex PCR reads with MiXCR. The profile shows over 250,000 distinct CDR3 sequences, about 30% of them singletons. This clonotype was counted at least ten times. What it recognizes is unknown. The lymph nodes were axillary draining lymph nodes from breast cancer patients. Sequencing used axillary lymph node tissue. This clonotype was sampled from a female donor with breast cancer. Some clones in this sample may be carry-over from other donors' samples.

The CDR3 here is CASGRMNTGELFF. The CDR3, as DNA: TGTGCCAGCGGGCGGATGAACACCGGGGAGCTGTTTTTT. The chain has TRBV9 and TRBJ2-2, with no clear D. Trimming shortened V by 7 bases and J by 1 base, and 8 bases separated the two germline ends. The CDR3 runs to 13 residues. Per the germline V gene, CDR1 is SGDLS and CDR2 is YYNGEE.